Given below is one TCR beta chain in context. These data originate in a study of T cells in Graves' hyperthyroidism and ophthalmopathy. Study overall: Sampling of peripheral blood happened at initial diagnosis, prior to any treatment.

RNA transcripts yielded amplified TCR beta CDR3 regions. The HTBI primer set was used in a first-round RT-PCR of the TCR CDR3. TCRdb processed the multiplex PCR reads anew with MiXCR; each CDR3 protein has one entry. The sample includes around 700,000 distinct CDR3 sequences, 18% of them seen just once. Germline values: CDR1 SGHRS, CDR2 YFSETQ. V shed 0 bases and J shed 8 bases, with 6 bases lying between them. The CDR3 is 12 amino acids. Based on clinical symptoms, serum thyroxine and TRAb, thyroid ultrasound and orbital computed tomography, diagnoses were reached. This sequence joins TRBV5-1 and TRBJ1-5; D unresolved. Material: blood. This TCR was recovered from a woman between 50 and 59 years old with Graves' hyperthyroidism that later progressed to Graves' ophthalmopathy. The CDR3 loop reads CASSLEWKPQHF. The CDR3 DNA sequence: TGCGCCAGCAGCTTGGAGTGGAAGCCCCAGCATTTT.